This T cell receptor beta chain stems from a study of cytomegalovirus exposure and HLA in healthy donors. There are 13 residues in the CDR3. Trimming pared 7 bases from V and 1 base from J, leaving 10 bases between. Germline CDR1 SGHAT, CDR2 FQDESV (reference sequence). On this clone itself: Its antigen is not known.

The study ran its PCR with 60 Vbeta and 13 Jbeta primers. In the authors' workflow: Later, an analysis found about 80 million unique TCR beta chains, and around 10 million of these were shared. Using immunoSEQ multiplex PCR, the repertoire was profiled, and TCRdb retains in-frame clones only, with some absent. The V and J calls and clone size were taken over from that table, and D and trimming were inferred from the DNA. The table shows around 98,000 clones, with roughly three quarters occurring only once. Whole-study results and caveats: CMV serostatus was the sole immune exposure data available. Most observed TCR sequences were rare, whereas some public TCRs were detected in many donors. Later analysis indicated greater clonal expansion among HLA-associated TCR beta chains than among equally common other chains.

Source material: PBMCs. The sequence was obtained from a middle-aged man in good health and CMV-seronegative. V and J are TRBV11-1 and TRBJ1-1; tentatively, D is TRBD1 (6 bases). The DNA for the CDR3 is TGTGCCAGCATCCAACAGGGGAACACTGAAGCTTTCTTT. Translated: CASIQQGNTEAFF.